This T cell receptor beta chain was observed in a study of OX40 agonist ivuxolimab in advanced cancers. General observations from the study: Clonal expansion by week 6 occurred in CD4+ and CD8+ blood T cells (at 0.1 to 3.0 mg/kg).

Baseline was the first blood sampling point, followed by cycle 4 day 1 and cycle 7 day 1. The CDR3 covers 14 residues. Germline V gives CDR1 SGHRS, CDR2 YFSETQ. Trimming shortened V by 0 bases and J by 0 bases, and 7 bases separated the two germline ends. This clone was detected a few times. The antigen remains undetermined. Generated by immunoSEQ multiplex PCR, the TCRdb table keeps only in-frame clones and is missing some. Of some 25,000 clones in the sample, 75% to 80% are singletons; the top ten hold under 30%. The chain carries TRBV5-1 and TRBJ2-7; D is ambiguous. The source of this sequence is an adult with an advanced solid tumor such as melanoma, head and neck, liver or kidney cancer. The sample was CD4+ or CD8+ T cells sorted from blood, taken in a trial of the OX40 agonist ivuxolimab. CDR3 loop: CASSLGSSSYEQYF. The CDR3, as DNA: TGCGCCAGCAGCTTGGGGTCGTCCTCCTACGAGCAGTACTTC.